This is a list of T cell receptor beta chains from one sample in a study of regulatory T cells in long-lasting Graves disease. TCRdb used MiXCR to reprocess the multiplex PCR reads, holding one entry per CDR3 protein. This sample carries a few hundred thousand distinct CDR3 sequences, about 11% of them seen once, and the ten largest clones take approximately 17%. The sample also formed part of further work on T cells in Graves' hyperthyroidism and ophthalmopathy.

The sample here was peripheral blood mononuclear cells (PBMCs), taken at new diagnosis, from a patient treated with antithyroid drugs. The receptors were gathered from a woman in her late teens or twenties with Graves disease. Both conserved end residues are part of each CDR3. The order of the fields is D gene, clone size, J gene, V gene, CDR3 DNA, CDR3 protein. A D gene is named only where the DNA matches it firmly. Size is omitted from some rows. Given values are once, few, many or a class for expanded clones.

>NA|NA|TRBJ2-1|TRBV6-2/TRBV6-3
TGTGCCAGCAGTTATCGACAGGGCCAGGGAGGACCCCATTCCCCCAATGAGCAGTTCTTC
CASSYRQGQGGPHSPNEQFF
>TRBD2|many|TRBJ2-7|TRBV20-1
TGCAGTGCTAGAAGGGACTATTCCTACGAGCAGTACTTC
CSARRDYSYEQYF
>NA|NA|TRBJ2-5|TRBV5-1
TGCGCCAGCAGCTCCAAAAGGACGAATCAGGAAGAGACCCAGTACTTC
CASSSKRTNQEETQYF
>NA|NA|TRBJ1-1|TRBV4-1
TGCGCCAGCAGCGCACAAATTACGAACACTGAAGCTTTCTTT
CASSAQITNTEAFF
>NA|many|TRBJ1-1|TRBV12-3/TRBV12-4
TGTGCCATGGGCTTGGGGACTGAAGCTTTCTTT
CAMGLGTEAFF
>TRBD2|many|TRBJ2-3|TRBV7-6
TGTGCCAGCAGCTTCCCCCGAGATAGCGGGAGTGGTACAGATACGCAGTATTTT
CASSFPRDSGSGTDTQYF
>TRBD2|many|TRBJ2-1|TRBV9
TGTGCCAGCAGCGGTGGTACCGGGAGGACCCCCAATGAGCAGTTCTTC
CASSGGTGRTPNEQFF
>TRBD2|few|TRBJ2-1|TRBV5-4
TGTGCCAGCAGCTTGGTTGCGGGAGCCGATGAGCAGTTCTTC
CASSLVAGADEQFF
>NA|many|TRBJ2-3|TRBV29-1
TGCAGCGTTAATGAACTAGGAGAAGATACGCAGTATTTT
CSVNELGEDTQYF
>TRBD2|few|TRBJ2-3|TRBV7-2
TGTGCCAGCAGACCTCCTAGCGGGGGGCAAACAGATACGCAGTATTTT
CASRPPSGGQTDTQYF
>NA|NA|TRBJ2-5|TRBV7-9
TGTGCCAGCAGCTTAGGAGTGACTCAAGAGACCCAGTACTTC
CASSLGVTQETQYF
>TRBD2|many|TRBJ2-3|TRBV5-1
TGCGCCAGCAGCTTGGCCGACCGAGGGGAGGGGGATACGCAGTATTTT
CASSLADRGEGDTQYF
>NA|many|TRBJ2-1|TRBV12-3/TRBV12-4
TGTGCCAGCAGTTTTACGCGGGGATCCGATGAGCAGTTCTTC
CASSFTRGSDEQFF
>TRBD2|few|TRBJ2-2|TRBV10-3
TGTGCCATCAGGGGGACTAGCGCCGGGGAGCTGTTTTTT
CAIRGTSAGELFF
>TRBD2|many|TRBJ2-1|TRBV12-3/TRBV12-4
TGTGCCAGCAGTTTAGGACTAGCGGGAGTCAATGAGCAGTTCTTC
CASSLGLAGVNEQFF